Below, one TCR beta chain is given with its context. Its antigen is as yet unknown. Looked up from germline, CDR1 is LNHNV and CDR2 is YYDKDF (reference sequence). The CDR3 contains 15 residues. Trimming removed 0 bases from V and 3 bases from J, with 10 bases in between. This entry comes from a study of blood T cells in healthy people across ages. Findings and limits, study-wide: PBMCs were not sorted, which prevented a conclusive comparison of naive versus antigen-experienced cells. There was no known CMV status for donors, so expanded clonotype changes were possibly confounded.

A second PCR of 7 to 11 cycles used a sample-barcoded 5' primer and a J-beta primer mix. MiXCR, applied by TCRdb to the 5' RACE reads, yields one record per CDR3 protein. The sample shows roughly 680,000 distinct CDR3 sequences, 45% to 50% of them seen only once. The sequenced sample consisted of blood. This TCR derives from a woman between 55 and 75 years old in good health. The chain couples TRBV15 to TRBJ2-3; D is possibly TRBD2 (6 bases). The CDR3 DNA reads TGTGCCACCAGCAGAGAGGGGCTAGCGACAGATACGCAGTATTTT. Its translation is CATSREGLATDTQYF.